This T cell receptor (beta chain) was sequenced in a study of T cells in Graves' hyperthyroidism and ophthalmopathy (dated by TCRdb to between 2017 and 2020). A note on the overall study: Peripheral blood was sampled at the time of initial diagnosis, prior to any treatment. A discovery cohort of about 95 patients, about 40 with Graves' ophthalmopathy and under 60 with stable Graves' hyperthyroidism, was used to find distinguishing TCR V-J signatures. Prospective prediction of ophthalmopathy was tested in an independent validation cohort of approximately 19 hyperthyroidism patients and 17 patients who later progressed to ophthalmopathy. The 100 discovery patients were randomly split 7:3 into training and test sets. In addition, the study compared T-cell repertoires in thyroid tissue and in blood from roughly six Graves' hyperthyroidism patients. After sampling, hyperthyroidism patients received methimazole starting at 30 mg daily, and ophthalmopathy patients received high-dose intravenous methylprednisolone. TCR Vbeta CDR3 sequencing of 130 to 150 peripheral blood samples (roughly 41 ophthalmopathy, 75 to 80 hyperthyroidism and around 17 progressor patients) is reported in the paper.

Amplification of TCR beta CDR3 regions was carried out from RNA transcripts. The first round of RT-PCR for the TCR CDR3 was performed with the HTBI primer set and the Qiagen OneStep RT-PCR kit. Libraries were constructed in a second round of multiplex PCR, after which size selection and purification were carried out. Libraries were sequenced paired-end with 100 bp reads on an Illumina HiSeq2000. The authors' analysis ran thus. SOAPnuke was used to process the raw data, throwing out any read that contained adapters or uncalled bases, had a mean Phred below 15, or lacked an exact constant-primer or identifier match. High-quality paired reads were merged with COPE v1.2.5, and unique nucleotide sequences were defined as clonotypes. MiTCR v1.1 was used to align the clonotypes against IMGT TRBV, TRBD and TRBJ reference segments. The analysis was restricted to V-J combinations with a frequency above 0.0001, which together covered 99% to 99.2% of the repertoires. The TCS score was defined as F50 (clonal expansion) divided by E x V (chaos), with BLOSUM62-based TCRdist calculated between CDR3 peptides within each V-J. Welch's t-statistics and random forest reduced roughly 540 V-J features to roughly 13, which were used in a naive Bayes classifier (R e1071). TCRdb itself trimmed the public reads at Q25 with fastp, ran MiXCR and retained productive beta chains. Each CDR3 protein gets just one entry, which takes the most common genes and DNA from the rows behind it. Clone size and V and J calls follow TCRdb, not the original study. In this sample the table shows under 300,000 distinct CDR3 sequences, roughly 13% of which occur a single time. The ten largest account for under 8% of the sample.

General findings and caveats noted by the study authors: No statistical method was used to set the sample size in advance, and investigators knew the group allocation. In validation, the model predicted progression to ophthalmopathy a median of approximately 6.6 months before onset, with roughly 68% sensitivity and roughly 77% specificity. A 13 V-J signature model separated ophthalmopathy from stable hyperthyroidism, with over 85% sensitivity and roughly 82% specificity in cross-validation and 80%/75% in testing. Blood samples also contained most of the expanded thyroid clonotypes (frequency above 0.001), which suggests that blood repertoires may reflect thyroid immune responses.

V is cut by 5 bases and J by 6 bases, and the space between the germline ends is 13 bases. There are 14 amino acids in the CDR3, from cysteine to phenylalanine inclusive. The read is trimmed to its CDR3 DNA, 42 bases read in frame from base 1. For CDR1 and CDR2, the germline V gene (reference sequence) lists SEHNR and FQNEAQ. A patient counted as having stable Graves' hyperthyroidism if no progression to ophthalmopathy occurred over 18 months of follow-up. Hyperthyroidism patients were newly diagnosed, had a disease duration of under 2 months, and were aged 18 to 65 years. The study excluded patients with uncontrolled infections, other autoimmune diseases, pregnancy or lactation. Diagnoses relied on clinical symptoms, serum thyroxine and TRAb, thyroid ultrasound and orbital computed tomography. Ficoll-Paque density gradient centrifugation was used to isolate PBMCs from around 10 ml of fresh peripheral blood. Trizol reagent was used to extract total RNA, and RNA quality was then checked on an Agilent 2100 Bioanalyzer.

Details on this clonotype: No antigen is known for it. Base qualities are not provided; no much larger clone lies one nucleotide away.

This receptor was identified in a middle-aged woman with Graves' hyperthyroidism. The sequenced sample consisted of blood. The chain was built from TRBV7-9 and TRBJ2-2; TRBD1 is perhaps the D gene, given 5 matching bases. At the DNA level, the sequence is TGTGCCAGCAGCCCCCCCACAGGTTCCGGGGAGCTGTTTTTT. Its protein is CASSPPTGSGELFF. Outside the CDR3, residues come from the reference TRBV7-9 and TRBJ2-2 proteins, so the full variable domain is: DTGVSQNPRHKITKRGQNVTFRCDPISEHNRLYWYRQTLGQGPEFLTYFQNEAQLEKSRLLSDRFSAERPKGSFSTLEIQRTEQGDSAMYLCASSPPTGSGELFFGEGSRLTVL.